This T cell receptor (beta chain) was identified in a study of spatial heterogeneity in lung cancer. The overall study: Beta-chain sequences were consistently detected more often than alpha-chain sequences.

Time point denoted: blood at routine non-recurrence follow-up after resection. Unsorted whole RNA from tumor, nontumor lung or frozen PBMC underwent sequencing. There are 16 residues in the CDR3. Germline V CDR1 and CDR2: LNHNV, YYDKDF (reference sequence). V shed 3 bases and J shed 5 bases, with 16 bases lying between them. This clonotype was seen many times. Antigen specificity is unknown. Study-level findings and limits: Expanded tumor TCRs that were ubiquitous appeared in blood more at resection than follow-up.

A unique molecular identifier was carried by every single TCR cDNA molecule. Each CDR3 protein gets one entry after TCRdb re-called the 5' RACE reads with MiXCR. This table has about 120,000 distinct CDR3 sequences, 9% to 15% appearing once. This clonotype originated in a male donor with early-stage non-small cell lung cancer. This specimen was PBMCs, taken at follow-up. This sequence joins TRBV15 and TRBJ1-4; D ambiguous. The chain's CDR3 is CATSRATDRSNEKLFF. CDR3 in DNA: TGTGCCACCAGCAGGGCAACGGACCGAAGCAATGAAAAACTGTTTTTT.